These 20 T cell receptor beta chains share one sample of origin, sequenced in a study of cytomegalovirus exposure and HLA in healthy donors. The PCR employed 60 Vbeta primers together with 13 Jbeta primers. Repertoires were generated with immunoSEQ multiplex PCR, while TCRdb's copy carries only in-frame clones and drops some. The sample carries 150,000 or so clones, over 80% recorded once. Sequencing was performed on PBMCs. All receptors derive from a woman aged 45-65 years in good health and CMV-seropositive.

This sequence joins TRBV7-2 and TRBJ2-5, with 7 bases lining up with TRBD1. This CDR3 region has 15 residues. Germline assignment: CDR1 SGHTA and CDR2 FQGNSA. V dropped 4 bases and J dropped 4; count of bases not matched to a gene: 9. This CDR3 reads CASSYNADRRETQYF. CDR3 nucleotide sequence: TGTGCCAGCAGCTATAACGCGGACAGGAGAGAGACCCAGTACTTC.

Here the CDR3 reads CASSMKVGENYGYTF. The DNA of the CDR3 is TGTGCCAGTAGCATGAAAGTTGGGGAGAACTATGGCTACACCTTC. The rearrangement uses TRBV19 and TRBJ1-2; D uncertain. V gave up 6 bases and J gave up 2 bases, with 16 bases separating them. CDR3 length: 15 amino acids. Germline V gene sequence: CDR1 LNHDA, CDR2 SQIVND (reference sequence). The full variable domain, with the rest looked up from reference TRBV19 and TRBJ1-2, is DGGITQSPKYLFRKEGQNVTLSCEQNLNHDAMYWYRQDPGQGLRLIYYSQIVNDFQKGDIAEGYSVSREKKESFPLTVTSAQKNPTAFYLCASSMKVGENYGYTFGSGTRLTVV.

The chain uses TRBV6-5 and TRBJ1-3; D may be TRBD1 (5 bases). The CDR3 is made up of 16 amino acids. Germline V gene sequence: CDR1 MNHEY, CDR2 SVGAGI. The V gene lost 0 bases and the J gene lost 3 bases, with 12 bases spanning the gap. The CDR3 sequence is CASSYSKFQGGNTIYF. The DNA of the CDR3 is TGTGCCAGCAGTTACTCGAAATTTCAGGGTGGAAACACCATATATTTT.

This clone was seen a few times. The V gene is TRBV2, the J gene TRBJ1-2; possible D gene TRBD1, 5 bases. This CDR3 is built from 15 residues. Trimming pared 7 bases from V and 4 bases from J, leaving 19 bases between. The germline gives CDR1 SNHLY, CDR2 FYNNEI. This chain's CDR3 is CASNLMGPGGYGYTF. CDR3 DNA: TGTGCCAGCAACCTTATGGGGCCCGGGGGCTATGGCTACACCTTC.

The genes are TRBV7-9 and TRBJ2-3, with D hard to call. Trimming stripped 4 bases from V and 3 bases from J, with 2 bases between. Germline V gene data show CDR1 as SEHNR and CDR2 as FQNEAQ (reference sequence). The CDR3 totals 11 residues. CDR3 sequence (DNA): TGTGCCAGCAGCTCAACAGATACGCAGTATTTT. Protein sequence: CASSSTDTQYF.

This clone came up a few times. The identical CDR3 is also encoded by other nucleotide sequences in the sample. The CDR3 DNA reads TGTGCCAGTAGCACGACTGGTAGCTCCTACAATGAGCAGTTCTTC. Translated, it gives CASSTTGSSYNEQFF. The chain uses TRBV19 and TRBJ2-1; D is unresolved. CDR1 is LNHDA and CDR2 is SQIVND in the germline V gene (reference sequence). The CDR3 has 15 residues. The germline V and J ends were trimmed by 6 bases and 0 bases, with 12 bases remaining between them.

This rearrangement joins TRBV4-1 to TRBJ2-2; no clear D. The CDR3 runs 13 residues. The germline gives CDR1 MGHRA, CDR2 YSYEKL. With 0 bases removed from V and 8 bases from J, the gap between germline ends came to 7 bases. The CDR3 DNA sequence: TGCGCCAGCAGCCAAGAACGGGTAGGGGAGCTGTTTTTT. This sequence encodes CASSQERVGELFF.

The chain links TRBV6-8 to TRBJ2-2; the match to TRBD2 covers 10 bases. The trim removed 5 bases at V and 6 bases at J, leaving 12 bases unmatched. The CDR3 sequence is 17 residues long. Per the germline V gene, CDR1 is MNHGY and CDR2 is SAAAGT. The CDR3: CASSPTSGIGDAGELFF. The DNA of the CDR3 is TGTGCCAGCAGTCCCACTAGCGGGATAGGGGATGCCGGGGAGCTGTTTTTT.

The chain carries TRBV7-9 and TRBJ2-1, with 9 positions matching TRBD2. Trimming took 5 bases from V and 7 from J; bases not matched to a gene: 9. CDR1 and CDR2 (germline): SEHNR, FQNEAQ (reference sequence). This CDR3 is 15 amino acids long. The CDR3 nucleotides are TGTGCCAGCAGCCGTAGCGGGAGCCCCGGGAATGAGCAGTTCTTC. Protein: CASSRSGSPGNEQFF.

The chain has TRBV30 and TRBJ2-1; no definite D call. The V end was cut by 2 bases, the J end by 8 bases, with 10 bases between. The CDR3 has 12 amino acids. From germline, CDR1 is GTSNPN and CDR2 SVGIG (reference sequence). The CDR3 nucleotides read TGTGCCTGGAGTCCCCGTCTTGATGAGCAGTTCTTC. Protein product: CAWSPRLDEQFF.

The CDR3 nucleotides read TGTGCCAGCAGCTGGTTGGACAGATCTCATAAGAACACCGGGGAGCTGTTTTTT. Translation gives CASSWLDRSHKNTGELFF. The chain joins TRBV13 to TRBJ2-2; TRBD1 is a possible D gene (6 bases). Germline-derived CDR1 and CDR2 are PRHDT and FYEKMQ (reference sequence). V shed 4 bases and J shed 1 base, with 19 bases lying between them. The CDR3 is made up of 18 amino acids.

In its sample, this clone was seen a few times. This chain joins TRBV7-6 and TRBJ2-1, with D perhaps matching TRBD2 (5 bases). The V gene's germline CDR1 is SGHVS and CDR2 FNYEAQ. Trimming removed 1 base from V and 0 bases from J, with 16 bases in between. The CDR3 is made up of 18 amino acids. This CDR3 is CASSLVYSRARSYNEQFF. The CDR3 DNA reads as TGTGCCAGCAGCTTAGTATATTCGCGGGCGCGCTCCTACAATGAGCAGTTCTTC.

In DNA, the CDR3 is TGTGCCAGCAGCCCGAGACCTAGATACGAGCAGTACTTC. It yields the protein CASSPRPRYEQYF. The chain has TRBV28 and TRBJ2-7; D is unresolved. Germline loops: CDR1 MDHEN, CDR2 SYDVKM. CDR3 length equals 13 residues. V lost 6 bases, J lost 4 bases, and 13 bases lay in between.

Comment on this clone: The junction does not match germline at one end; this may be a read error. The chain is built from TRBV7-7 and TRBJ2-3; D is perhaps TRBD1 (6 bases). Germline lookup yields CDR1 SSHAT and CDR2 FNYEAQ (reference sequence). The CDR3 runs 15 residues. CDR3 sequence: CASSLAGQPTDTQYF. The CDR3 DNA follows: TGTGCTAGCAGCTTAGCTGGACAGCCCACAGATACGCAGTATTTT.

The chain combines TRBV27 with TRBJ2-2, with 7 bases aligning to TRBD1. The CDR3 totals 15 residues. Germline values: CDR1 MNHEY, CDR2 SMNVEV (reference sequence). The V gene end was trimmed by 6 bases and the J gene end by 6 bases; junction bases not matched to a gene: 10. The DNA of the CDR3 is TGTGCCAGCAGACAGGGGCGCTCCTACGCCGGGGAGCTGTTTTTT. Amino acids: CASRQGRSYAGELFF.

This clone was seen a single time. The chain combines TRBV19 with TRBJ1-5; TRBD1 matches at 8 bases. V was clipped by 6 bases and J by 6 bases; unmatched bases: 7. The CDR3 is 14 amino acids. Germline lookup yields CDR1 LNHDA and CDR2 SQIVND (reference sequence). The DNA for the CDR3 is TGTGCCAGTAGCCAAACAGGGGGGAGTCAGCCCCAGCATTTT. This encodes CASSQTGGSQPQHF.

The J gene is TRBJ2-7, the V gene TRBV7-2; a weak D match, TRBD1 (5 bases). Trimming cost V 3 bases and J 1 base, with 10 bases left between them. Germline V gene lookup returns CDR1 SGHTA and CDR2 FQGNSA. The CDR3 runs 14 residues. CDR3 DNA sequence: TGTGCCAGCAGCTTTGCAGGGCAATCCTACGAGCAGTACTTC. It yields the protein CASSFAGQSYEQYF.

The CDR3 coding sequence is TGTGCCAGCAGCCGGGCGGGACTAGCGGGAGGGGGGAGCCAGCAGTACTTC. This codes for CASSRAGLAGGGSQQYF. The chain combines TRBV7-8 with TRBJ2-7; 16 nucleotides agree with TRBD2. J lost 8 bases, V lost 5 bases, and 12 bases had no gene match. Germline-derived CDR1 and CDR2 are SGHVS and FQNEAQ. The CDR3 is 17 residues long.

The rearrangement links TRBV5-1 to TRBJ2-7; tentatively, D is TRBD2 (5 bases). Germline loops: CDR1 SGHRS, CDR2 YFSETQ. The CDR3 has 14 residues. The V end was cut by 0 bases, the J end by 4 bases, with 11 bases between. The CDR3 nucleotides are TGCGCCAGCAGCTTGGCCCGGGGTCATTACGAGCAGTACTTC. Amino acids: CASSLARGHYEQYF.

The V call is TRBV9, the J call TRBJ1-2; D is possibly TRBD1 (5 bases). Trimming took 0 bases from V and 0 from J, leaving 9 bases between them. The CDR3 loop spans 15 amino acids. Looked up from germline, CDR1 is SGDLS and CDR2 is YYNGEE. The CDR3 reads CASSVEARANYGYTF. As DNA, the CDR3 is TGTGCCAGCAGCGTAGAGGCCAGGGCTAACTATGGCTACACCTTC.